The clone carrying this T cell receptor (beta chain) was seen at least ten times. TCRbeta library preparation incorporated unique molecular identifiers. TCRdb used MiXCR to reprocess the PCR reads, holding one entry per CDR3 protein. The sample has some 200,000 distinct CDR3 sequences, just over 14% seen once. These data are taken from a study of T-cell reconstitution after alpha-beta-depleted transplantation in children. The sample was PBMCs from the stem cell graft donor, taken from the stem cell graft. The sequence came from a human donor who donated a stem cell graft to a child with acute lymphoblastic leukemia.

CDR3 residues: CASSLDQGVGQPQHF. The CDR3 DNA reads TGCGCCAGCAGCTTGGACCAGGGTGTTGGACAGCCCCAGCATTTT. The chain joins TRBV5-1 to TRBJ1-5; weak D call: TRBD1 (5 bases). Trimming took 0 bases from V and 7 from J, leaving 14 bases between them. The CDR3 loop spans 15 amino acids. The germline gives CDR1 SGHRS, CDR2 YFSETQ.